This T cell receptor beta chain was retrieved from a study of blood T cell repertoires in COVID-19. About the study: Specimens from acute and convalescent COVID-19 originated in the United States, Italy and Spain.

Source study methods: Reference gene primer amplification in the assay estimated nucleated cell counts. Assay: immunoSEQ multiplex PCR; the TCRdb copy retains only in-frame clones and omits some. V and J calls and clone size are copied from that table; D and trimming were computed from the DNA. This table has over 120,000 clones, about 85% appearing once. The CDR3 runs to 14 residues. Germline-derived CDR1 and CDR2 are LNHDA and SQIVND (reference sequence). The ends were cut back, 9 bases at V and 2 bases at J, with 11 bases in the middle. Seattle enrolled patients during active infection and tracked them longitudinally.

The sequence was collected from a woman in her 70s with COVID-19, enrolled during active disease. V and J are TRBV19 and TRBJ2-6; D is unresolved. Specimen: peripheral blood. Here the CDR3 reads CASLELPGANVLTF. In nucleotides, the CDR3 is TGTGCCAGCCTCGAGCTTCCTGGGGCCAACGTCCTGACTTTC.